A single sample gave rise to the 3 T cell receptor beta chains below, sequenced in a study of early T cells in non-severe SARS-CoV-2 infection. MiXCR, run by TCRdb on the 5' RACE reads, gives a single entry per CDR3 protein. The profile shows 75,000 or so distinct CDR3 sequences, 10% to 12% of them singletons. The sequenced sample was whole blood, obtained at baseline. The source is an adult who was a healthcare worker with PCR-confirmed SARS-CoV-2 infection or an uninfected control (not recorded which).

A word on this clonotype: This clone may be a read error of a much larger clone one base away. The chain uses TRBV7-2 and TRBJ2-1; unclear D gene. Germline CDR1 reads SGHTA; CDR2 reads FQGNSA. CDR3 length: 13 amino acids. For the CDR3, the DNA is TGTGCCAGCAGCCGCGACTCCCACAATGAGCAGTTCTTC. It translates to CASSRDSHNEQFF.

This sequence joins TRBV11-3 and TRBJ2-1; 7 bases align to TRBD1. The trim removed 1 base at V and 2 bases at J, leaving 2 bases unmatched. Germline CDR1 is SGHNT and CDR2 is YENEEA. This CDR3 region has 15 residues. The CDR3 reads CASSLGQGPYNEQFF. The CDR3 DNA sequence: TGTGCCAGCAGCTTAGGACAGGGACCCTACAATGAGCAGTTCTTC.

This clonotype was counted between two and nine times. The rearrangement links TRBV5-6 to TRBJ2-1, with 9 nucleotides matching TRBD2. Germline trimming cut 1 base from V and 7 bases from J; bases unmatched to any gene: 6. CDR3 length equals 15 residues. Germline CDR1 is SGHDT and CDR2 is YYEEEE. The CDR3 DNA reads TGTGCCAGCAGCTTGCGGAGCGGGAGGTCGAATGAGCAGTTCTTC. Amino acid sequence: CASSLRSGRSNEQFF.